Listed below are T cell receptor beta chains from one sample, sequenced in a study of T cells in tumors after PD-1 blockade. Measured with immunoSEQ multiplex PCR; TCRdb has only the in-frame clones, and not every one. Of over 30,000 clones listed, roughly 78% were seen once; the top ten hold 38%. The sample here was PBMCs, taken before anti-PD-1 treatment. These receptors all come from a human donor with basal cell carcinoma. Each CDR3 is given with its conserved first and last residue. The D gene is left open where the match is weak. Size values are once, few and many counts, or a class for expanded clones, and some rows have none.

j_gene	d_gene	abundance	v_gene	CDR3aa	CDR3nt
TRBJ1-2	.	few	TRBV4-3	CASSQDNGLYGYTF	TGCGCCAGCAGCCAAGATAACGGTCTCTATGGCTACACCTTC
TRBJ2-3	TRBD1	.	TRBV7-2	CASSLAGQGSDTQYF	TGTGCCAGCAGCTTAGCGGGACAGGGTTCAGATACGCAGTATTTT
TRBJ2-1	.	.	TRBV4-2	CASSEVSIKDEQFF	TGTGCCAGCAGTGAAGTTTCGATAAAGGATGAGCAGTTCTTC
TRBJ1-1	.	.	TRBV2	CASGAEGTEAFF	TGTGCCAGCGGGGCCGAGGGAACTGAAGCTTTCTTT
TRBJ2-1	TRBD2	.	TRBV28	CASRGTNSNEQFF	TGTGCCAGCAGGGGGACTAATTCGAATGAGCAGTTCTTC
TRBJ1-1	TRBD1	.	TRBV19	CASRNQQGLAEAFF	TGTGCCAGTAGAAACCAACAGGGGTTAGCTGAAGCTTTCTTT
TRBJ2-2	.	few	TRBV5-5	CASSVTGATNTGELFF	TGTGCCAGCAGCGTTACCGGGGCAACGAACACCGGGGAGCTGTTTTTT
TRBJ1-2	.	few	TRBV6-2/TRBV6-3	CASSYPPSGYTF	TGTGCCAGCAGTTACCCCCCGTCCGGCTACACCTTC
TRBJ2-7	.	.	TRBV7-2	CASSLDQPGAYEQYF	TGTGCCAGCAGCTTAGACCAGCCGGGGGCCTACGAGCAGTACTTC
TRBJ2-3	TRBD2	few	TRBV2	CASSLTSGTDTQYF	TGTGCCAGCAGCCTGACTAGCGGCACAGATACGCAGTATTTT
TRBJ2-1	.	.	TRBV27	CASSPTRIWGREQFF	TGTGCCAGCAGTCCCACACGAATTTGGGGTCGTGAGCAGTTCTTC
TRBJ2-3	.	.	TRBV5-6	CASSSWGGPGDTQYF	TGTGCCAGCAGCTCCTGGGGGGGCCCAGGGGATACGCAGTATTTT
TRBJ2-3	.	.	TRBV27	CASRKPSTDTQYF	TGTGCCAGCAGAAAACCTAGCACAGATACGCAGTATTTT
TRBJ1-5	.	.	TRBV19	CASSRPPQGSNQPQHF	TGTGCCAGTTCACGGCCCCCCCAGGGGAGCAATCAGCCCCAGCATTTT
TRBJ1-1	TRBD1	.	TRBV7-2	CASSLYRGRAFF	TGTGCCAGCAGCCTTTACAGGGGGCGAGCTTTCTTT
TRBJ2-1	TRBD2	.	TRBV15	CATSREAGGSIEQFF	TGTGCCACCAGCAGAGAGGCGGGGGGGTCCATTGAGCAGTTCTTC
TRBJ1-3	.	.	TRBV7-3	CASSSAPGNTIYF	TGTGCCAGCAGCTCTGCACCTGGAAACACCATATATTTT
TRBJ2-2	.	once	TRBV29-1	CSTSATNTGELFF	TGCAGCACCTCGGCGACGAACACCGGGGAGCTGTTTTTT
TRBJ2-2	TRBD2	.	TRBV19	CASSLLTSGRALAGTGELFF	TGTGCCAGTAGTTTGCTGACTAGCGGGAGGGCTCTAGCGGGGACCGGGGAGCTGTTTTTT
TRBJ2-1	TRBD2	large	TRBV7-2	CASSRLPLSGGINEQFF	TGTGCCAGCAGCCGTCTACCTCTCTCGGGAGGAATTAATGAGCAGTTCTTC
TRBJ1-1	.	.	TRBV5-1	CASRAALNTEAFF	TGCGCCAGCAGAGCCGCGCTCAACACTGAAGCTTTCTTT
TRBJ2-1	.	.	TRBV5-1	CASSSTLVAGRNNEQFF	TGCGCCAGCAGCTCGACCTTGGTTGCGGGACGCAACAATGAGCAGTTCTTC
TRBJ2-7	TRBD2	once	TRBV7-2	CASSPIAGGLYEQYF	TGTGCCAGCAGCCCCATCGCGGGGGGACTCTACGAGCAGTACTTC
TRBJ2-7	.	.	TRBV7-9	CASSSSGLADEQYF	TGTGCCAGCAGCTCTTCCGGCTTGGCCGACGAGCAGTACTTC
TRBJ1-2	.	.	TRBV5-1	CASSKSEPNYGYTF	TGCGCCAGCAGCAAAAGCGAACCCAACTATGGCTACACCTTC
TRBJ1-2	.	.	TRBV5-1	CASSGERIYGYTF	TGCGCCAGCAGCGGGGAGCGCATCTATGGCTACACCTTC
TRBJ2-7	.	.	TRBV19	CASRGDGTYEQYF	TGTGCCAGTAGGGGGGACGGAACCTACGAGCAGTACTTC
TRBJ2-1	.	.	TRBV27	CASSLRGGPYNEQFF	TGTGCCAGCAGTTTACGAGGGGGGCCCTACAATGAGCAGTTCTTC
TRBJ2-3	.	.	TRBV4-3	CASSLSGRVPEDTQYF	TGCGCCAGCAGCCTCTCAGGACGGGTCCCGGAAGATACGCAGTATTTT
TRBJ2-2	.	.	TRBV4-1	CASSQSLANTGELFF	TGCGCCAGCAGCCAGAGTTTAGCGAACACCGGGGAGCTGTTTTTT
TRBJ1-5	TRBD1	.	TRBV6-5	CASSRTGGSNQPQHF	TGTGCCAGCAGTAGGACAGGGGGCAGCAATCAGCCCCAGCATTTT
TRBJ1-2	.	.	TRBV28	CASRGTTRFGYTF	TGTGCCAGCAGGGGGACGACCAGGTTTGGCTACACCTTC
TRBJ1-1	.	.	TRBV3-1/TRBV3-2	CASSLRTEVAFF	TGTGCCAGCAGCCTTCGGACAGAAGTAGCTTTCTTT
TRBJ1-5	.	.	TRBV27	CASSLLGALNQPQHF	TGTGCCAGCAGTTTACTAGGGGCGCTGAATCAGCCCCAGCATTTT
TRBJ1-5	TRBD1	.	TRBV27	CASSQTGEGQPQHF	TGTGCCAGCAGCCAGACAGGGGAGGGTCAGCCCCAGCATTTT
TRBJ2-7	TRBD1	.	TRBV5-1	CASSTPGTGASYEQYF	TGCGCCAGCAGCACGCCCGGGACAGGGGCTTCCTACGAGCAGTACTTC
TRBJ1-1	.	.	TRBV28	CASSLGSNTEAFF	TGTGCCAGCAGTTTAGGGTCAAACACTGAAGCTTTCTTT
TRBJ2-1	.	few	TRBV19	CASRAHNEQFF	TGTGCCAGCCGGGCGCACAATGAGCAGTTCTTC
TRBJ2-3	TRBD2	.	TRBV3-1/TRBV3-2	CASSQDLLAGRNGTDTQYF	TGTGCCAGCAGCCAAGATCTTCTAGCGGGACGCAATGGGACAGATACGCAGTATTTT
TRBJ2-7	.	.	TRBV14	CASSQDLDYEQYF	TGTGCCAGCAGCCAAGATCTAGACTACGAGCAGTACTTC
TRBJ1-1	.	few	TRBV29-1	CSARTGGDTEAFF	TGCAGCGCCAGGACTGGAGGTGACACTGAAGCTTTCTTT
TRBJ2-3	.	.	TRBV5-5	CASSLRASKDTQYF	TGTGCCAGCAGCTTGAGAGCTAGCAAAGATACGCAGTATTTT
TRBJ2-1	TRBD2	.	TRBV19	CASSIGLAGVSSYNEQFF	TGTGCCAGTAGTATAGGACTAGCGGGGGTAAGCTCCTACAATGAGCAGTTCTTC